These 10 T cell receptor beta chains share one sample of origin, sequenced in a study of shared clonotypes between healthy human individuals. Data came from immunoSEQ multiplex PCR; TCRdb stores just in-frame clones and leaves some out. The sample consists of hundreds of thousands of clones, about 91% of them appearing once. Terminally differentiated effector memory CD45RA+ cells were excluded from the naive CD8 cells, which were CD45RO-negative and positively selected for CCR7. Sequenced input: naive CD8+ T cells sorted from blood. These receptor sequences come from a man younger than 40 in good health.

The chain links TRBV11-2 to TRBJ2-5, with 8 bases aligning to TRBD1. The CDR3 totals 15 residues. The germline V gene encodes CDR1 SGHAT and CDR2 FQNNGV. Losses at the gene ends were 1 base for V and 5 bases for J; bases not matched to a gene: 6. DNA of the CDR3: TGTGCCAGCAGCTTAGTCGACAGGGGTCGGGAGACCCAGTACTTC. Translation: CASSLVDRGRETQYF.

The CDR3 region has the DNA TGTGCCAGCAGCTTGGCCCCCGGACAGGGGAAGAACGAGCAGTACTTC. Translation gives CASSLAPGQGKNEQYF. The chain combines TRBV5-5 with TRBJ2-7, with 9 nucleotides matching TRBD1. V gave up 0 bases and J gave up 5 bases; unmatched junction bases: 9. Germline V lookup: CDR1 SGHKS, CDR2 YYEKEE (reference sequence). CDR3 length: 16 amino acids.

In DNA, the CDR3 is TGCAGCGTTGGCCGGACAGGGGCCGGAAATGAGCAGTTCTTC. Translating gives CSVGRTGAGNEQFF. The chain recombines TRBV29-1 with TRBJ2-1; 9 positions match TRBD1. V shed 4 bases and J 7 bases; nucleotides not matched to a gene: 8. The germline CDR1 and CDR2 sequences are SQVTM and ANQGSEA. CDR3 length equals 14 residues.

The genes are TRBV7-9 and TRBJ1-3, with D perhaps TRBD1 (5 bases). The CDR3 is 14 residues long. The ends were cut back, 5 bases at V and 1 base at J, with 9 bases in the middle. Per germline, CDR1 SEHNR and CDR2 FQNEAQ (reference sequence). CDR3 sequence reads: CASSAGMSGNTIYF. The CDR3 DNA reads as TGTGCCAGCAGCGCAGGGATGTCTGGAAACACCATATATTTT.

This chain links TRBV13 with TRBJ2-3; D gene ambiguous. The ends were cut back, 6 bases at V and 4 bases at J, with 5 bases in the middle. This CDR3 is 11 amino acids long. Germline CDR1 PRHDT, CDR2 FYEKMQ (reference sequence). The CDR3 spells CASRSADTQYF. As DNA, the CDR3 is TGTGCCAGCAGGAGCGCAGATACGCAGTATTTT.

The rearrangement uses TRBV19 and TRBJ2-7; D gene uncertain. The CDR3 covers 14 residues. V was trimmed by 6 bases and J by 2 bases, leaving 14 bases between them. Germline CDR1 LNHDA, CDR2 SQIVND (reference sequence). CDR3 in DNA: TGTGCCAGTAGCCCCGCCATGGGTACCTACGAGCAGTACTTC. This encodes CASSPAMGTYEQYF.

The chain uses TRBV18 and TRBJ2-5; 7 bases line up with TRBD1. This CDR3 comprises 15 residues. With 3 bases clipped from V and 5 bases from J, the junction kept 9 bases outside the gene matches. The germline V gene has CDR1 KGHSH and CDR2 LQKENI. CDR3 nucleotides: TGTGCCAGCTCACCGGGGACAGCTTTAACGGAGACCCAGTACTTC. Protein: CASSPGTALTETQYF.

J is TRBJ2-5 and V is TRBV7-9; possible D gene TRBD2, 5 bases. With 5 bases removed from V and 5 bases from J, the gap between germline ends came to 21 bases. This CDR3 comprises 16 residues. Germline V gene sequence: CDR1 SEHNR, CDR2 FQNEAQ (reference sequence). The CDR3 reads CASSPSEGNDVETQYF. The CDR3 DNA follows: TGTGCCAGCAGCCCATCCGAGGGTAACGATGTTGAGACCCAGTACTTC.

This sequence joins TRBV18 and TRBJ2-7, with TRBD2 matching over 14 bases. Germline values: CDR1 KGHSH, CDR2 LQKENI. The CDR3 runs 17 residues. Germline trimming cut 3 bases from V and 3 bases from J; bases unmatched to any gene: 7. CDR3 region: CASSPGTSGRLSYEQYF. In nucleotides, the CDR3 is TGTGCCAGCTCACCCGGGACTAGCGGGAGACTTAGCTACGAGCAGTACTTC.

On this clone: Other nucleotide sequences in the sample specify the same CDR3. The V and J genes are TRBV5-1 and TRBJ2-7; D is undetermined. V shed 0 bases and J shed 4 bases, with 5 bases lying between them. The CDR3 covers 12 residues. CDR1 and CDR2 (germline): SGHRS, YFSETQ. CDR3 sequence: CASSLESYEQYF. The DNA for the CDR3 is TGCGCCAGCAGCTTGGAATCGTACGAGCAGTACTTC.